This T cell receptor (beta chain) was found in a study of Ad26.COV2.S vaccination and SARS-CoV-2 variants. Study as a whole: Once, or twice with 56 days between doses, Ad26.COV2.S was given intramuscularly. Notes on the study in general: Non-spike TCR breadth showed similarity between vaccine and placebo recipients. It was reported that spike-specific CD8+ and CD4+ T cell responses were substantially broad after vaccination. Participants in the vaccine arm had higher spike-specific TCR breadth; placebo recipients had lower.

As to this clone: Its antigen remains unidentified.

TCRdb's copy holds only in-frame clones and misses some; the assay was immunoSEQ multiplex PCR. The sample has about 390,000 clones, 80% to 90% seen once. Treatment in this sample: about 20 received Ad26.COV2.S at low or high dose, single or two shots; roughly five received placebo; per-sample allocation not given. At day 63 after the first vaccine or placebo injection, samples were drawn. Germline V gene data show CDR1 as SGHAT and CDR2 as FQNNGV. Trimming cost V 1 base and J 14 bases; bases outside gene matches: 6. This CDR3 spans 14 amino acids. The origin of this receptor is a person aged 18 to 65 who received the Ad26.COV2.S COVID-19 vaccine or a placebo. J is TRBJ2-1 and V is TRBV11-2; 12 bases match TRBD2. Source: peripheral blood, taken in a trial of Ad26.COV2.S vaccine versus placebo. As DNA, the CDR3 is TGTGCCAGCAGCTTAGCACTAGCGGGGGGTTATAAGTTCTTC. This translates into CASSLALAGGYKFF.